This T cell receptor beta chain was captured in a study of tumor-infiltrating lymphocytes in primary liver carcinoma. General study findings and limits: Compared with tumor region pairs, tumor-adjacent and tumor-blood pairs overlapped less.

In regard to this clonotype: Its antigen remains unknown. Since a much larger clone is just one base distant, this may be a read error.

The ends were cut back, 3 bases at V and 4 bases at J, with 11 bases in the middle. The CDR3 spans 14 residues. Germline lookup yields CDR1 SGHRS and CDR2 YFSETQ. TCR beta cDNA was made from 450 to 500 ng total RNA with a constant-region primer. Sequencing libraries for TCR beta derived from three nested multiplex PCR rounds that used slightly modified ARM-PCR. It was with TRBV1-TRBV30 forward primers and a C-beta reverse primer that the first two PCR rounds were run, at about 10 cycles each. TCRdb reprocessed the multiplex PCR reads with MiXCR, giving one entry per CDR3 protein. Of 95,000 to 100,000 distinct CDR3 sequences in the sample, around 73% were seen once. The approximately 17-32 mg bulk tissue piece was not sorted before simultaneous RNA and DNA extraction. Tumor samples each held over 90% viable tumor cells.

Sequencing was done on a sample of liver tumor tissue from sampling region 2. Stated subset: tumor region T2, inferior pole. The clonotype originates from a woman in her sixties or seventies with primary liver carcinoma and hepatitis B virus infection. J is TRBJ2-1 and V is TRBV5-1, with a weak D call TRBD2 (5 bases). The CDR3 spells CASSSEGRYNEQFF. The CDR3 nucleotides are TGCGCCAGCAGCTCGGAAGGGAGATACAATGAGCAGTTCTTC.